Reported below is one TCR beta chain. V was shortened by 4 bases and J by 3 bases, with 12 bases between the two germline ends. Per the germline V gene, CDR1 is MGHRA and CDR2 is YSYEKL. This CDR3 has 14 residues. This sample was taken from a study of blood T cell repertoires in COVID-19. Looking at the study overall: PBMCs, B-cell-depleted T cells, or T cells provided the cDNA or gDNA that made up the material.

Adults between roughly 18 and 89 years of age took part from 20 to 25 US areas. TCRdb keeps only in-frame clones here, not all; method: immunoSEQ multiplex PCR. The sample contains 150,000 or so clones, 80% to 85% of which appear only once. The chain has TRBV4-1 and TRBJ2-5; D gene uncertain. The sample comprised PBMCs or T cells enriched from blood (not recorded which). The sequence came from a woman aged 55-70 years who had recovered from COVID-19. CDR3 protein: CASSPTNSKETQYF. The CDR3 bases are TGCGCCAGCAGCCCTACTAACTCGAAAGAGACCCAGTACTTC.